These 29 T cell receptor beta chains share one sample of origin, sequenced in a study of T cells in women clearing cervical HPV infection. The protocol was immunoSEQ multiplex PCR, while the TCRdb copy is restricted to in-frame clones and leaves out a portion. The sample has 25,000 to 35,000 clones. The material sequenced was blood buffy coat. The receptors were sampled from a woman aged 18 to 75 with a cervical HPV16 infection that either progressed to CIN3+ or cleared (not recorded which).

A remark on this clone: Sequencing ends 3 residues short of the CDR3 end; the germline J gene provides the rest. The chain has TRBV5-1 and TRBJ2-7, with 7 bases matching TRBD2. V gave up 4 bases and J gave up 5 bases; unmatched junction bases: 12. The CDR3 is made up of 15 amino acids. CDR1 SGHRS and CDR2 YFSETQ come from the germline V gene. CDR3 residues: CASSLVGGRGDEQYF. The sequenced CDR3 bases are TGCGCCAGCAGCCTTGTGGGGGGGAGAGGCGACGAG.

A note on this clone: Sequencing ends 3 residues short of the CDR3 end; the germline J gene provides the rest. The V call is TRBV19, the J call TRBJ1-1, with D unclear. Germline V lookup: CDR1 LNHDA, CDR2 SQIVND (reference sequence). CDR3 length equals 11 residues. The CDR3 DNA, read in part, is TGTGCCAGCATTGGGCCCATAGAA. Translation gives CASIGPIE. The full CDR3 protein reads CASIGPIEAFF.

A remark on this clone: Sequencing ends 3 residues short of the CDR3 end; the germline J gene provides the rest. This chain joins TRBV7-6 and TRBJ1-1; no definite D call. This CDR3 is 13 amino acids long. The V gene's germline CDR1 is SGHVS and CDR2 FNYEAQ. Trimming stripped 5 bases from V and 0 bases from J, with 7 bases between. The sequenced CDR3 bases are TGTGCCAGCAGCCCTACAGTGAACACTGAA. Amino acids: CASSPTVNTE. Given in full, the CDR3 is CASSPTVNTEAFF.

Comment on this clone: The read gets to within 3 residues of the CDR3 end, and the germline J gene fills in the rest. The chain links TRBV7-3 to TRBJ2-2; D call uncertain. Germline lookup yields CDR1 SGHTA and CDR2 FQGTGA. The ends were cut back, 6 bases at V and 1 base at J, with 6 bases in the middle. The CDR3 covers 13 residues. The chain's CDR3 is CASRTGNTGELFF. Incomplete CDR3 DNA: TGTGCCAGCAGGACTGGGAACACCGGGGAG.

Regarding this clone: Read data end 3 residues before the CDR3 end; the end is taken from the germline J gene. This chain uses TRBV19 with TRBJ1-5, with D uncertain. The germline V and J ends were trimmed by 8 bases and 2 bases, with 25 bases remaining between them. The length of the CDR3 is 18 residues. Per germline, CDR1 LNHDA and CDR2 SQIVND (reference sequence). The CDR3 DNA, read in part, is TGTGCCAGTTCCTTCCGAGGAGGGTTTCGTAGTGGCAATCAGCCC. It is translated as CASSFRGGFRSGNQP. The CDR3 as a whole reads CASSFRGGFRSGNQPQHF.

About this clone: The DNA ends 3 residues before the CDR3 does, and the rest of the CDR3 is filled in from the germline J gene. This chain links TRBV20-1 with TRBJ2-4; D uncertain. V lost 6 bases and J 0 bases, leaving 15 bases between the germline ends. Germline V CDR1 and CDR2: DFQATT, SNEGSKA (reference sequence). The CDR3 totals 15 residues. The CDR3 DNA, read in part, is TGCAGTGCCCATGACTTTACCCTAGCCAAAAACATT. Its translation: CSAHDFTLAKNI. In full, the CDR3 is CSAHDFTLAKNIQYF.

On this clone: Coverage ceases 3 residues before the CDR3 finishes, and the germline J gene fills in the end. The rearrangement joins TRBV27 to TRBJ2-3; TRBD2 aligns across 9 bases. Germline lookup yields CDR1 MNHEY and CDR2 SMNVEV (reference sequence). V was pared by 5 bases and J by 2 bases, with 8 bases of the junction left unmatched. The CDR3 extends over 16 amino acids. Here the CDR3 reads CASSLTGLAPTDTQYF. The sequenced CDR3 bases are TGTGCCAGCAGTCTAACGGGACTAGCTCCCACAGATACG.

Worth noting for this clone: The missing CDR3 end, 3 residues past where the read stops, is filled in from the germline J gene. The chain uses TRBV2 and TRBJ2-1; perhaps TRBD2 as D (7 bases). CDR1 is SNHLY and CDR2 is FYNNEI in the germline V gene. The CDR3 loop spans 14 amino acids. V dropped 11 bases and J dropped 6 bases, with 20 bases sitting between them. Partial CDR3 DNA: TGTGCCGGCATTGGGGGAGGGGGTAGCAATGAG. Residues: CAGIGGGGSNE. The full CDR3 reads CAGIGGGGSNEQFF. The variable domain in full, with the rest retrieved from reference TRBV2 and TRBJ2-1, is EPEVTQTPSHQVTQMGQEVILRCVPISNHLYFYWYRQILGQKVEFLVSFYNNEISEKSEIFDDQFSVERPDGSNFTLKIRSTKLEDSAMYFCAGIGGGGSNEQFFGPGTRLTVL.

Remarks on this clone: The read finishes 3 residues shy of the CDR3 end, and the germline J gene is used to complete it. The V gene is TRBV14, the J gene TRBJ2-7; a possible D gene is TRBD1 (5 bases). Per germline, CDR1 SGHDN and CDR2 FVKESK. The length of the CDR3 is 14 residues. Deletions cut 2 bases from V and 3 bases from J, with 11 bases between. The DNA read from the CDR3 is TGTGCCAGCAGCCAAATGTCAGGGAACTACGAG. Translated, it gives CASSQMSGNYE. Given in full, the CDR3 is CASSQMSGNYEQYF.

Regarding this clone: The sequence runs out 3 residues before the end of the CDR3; the remainder is reconstructed from the germline J gene. The V and J genes are TRBV7-3 and TRBJ2-1, with D possibly matching TRBD2 (7 bases). The CDR3 has 14 residues. In germline, CDR1 is SGHTA, CDR2 FQGTGA. The V end was cut by 3 bases, the J end by 8 bases, with 14 bases between. This CDR3 is CASSLGGPGDEQFF. The CDR3 DNA, read in part, is TGTGCCAGCAGCTTGGGGGGGCCTGGGGATGAG.

Regarding this clone: Coverage ceases 3 residues before the CDR3 finishes, and the germline J gene fills in the end. Additional DNA sequences in this sample encode the identical CDR3. The V and J genes are TRBV20-1 and TRBJ1-1; 8 bases map to TRBD1. CDR1 DFQATT and CDR2 SNEGSKA come from the germline V gene (reference sequence). V shed 6 bases, J shed 2 bases, and the junction held 2 bases outside the gene matches. The CDR3 contains 12 residues. CDR3 protein: CSAGQANTEAFF. The DNA read from the CDR3 is TGCAGTGCGGGACAGGCTAACACTGAA.

As concerns this clone: Read data end 3 residues before the CDR3 end; the end is taken from the germline J gene. The rearrangement joins TRBV7-7 to TRBJ1-1; weak D call: TRBD1 (6 bases). CDR1 and CDR2 (germline): SSHAT, FNYEAQ (reference sequence). The V end lost 8 bases, the J end lost 6 bases, and 16 bases lay between the germline ends. This CDR3 contains 13 residues. CDR3 DNA, as far as it was read: TGTGCCAGCCCTCCCGAACAGGGTGCTGAA. Protein: CASPPEQGAE. The CDR3, in full, reads CASPPEQGAEAFF.

Regarding this clone: Read data end 3 residues before the CDR3 end; the end is taken from the germline J gene. The chain couples TRBV5-1 to TRBJ2-7, with 7 bases identical to TRBD1. The CDR3 sequence is 15 residues long. The ends lost 2 bases at V and 1 base at J; junction bases unmatched: 6. Per the germline V gene, CDR1 is SGHRS and CDR2 is YFSETQ. The CDR3 is CASSFGDSKSYEQYF. Partial CDR3 DNA: TGCGCCAGCAGCTTTGGGGACAGTAAGTCCTACGAG. The variable domain in full, completed from reference TRBV5-1 and TRBJ2-7, reads KAGVTQTPRYLIKTRGQQVTLSCSPISGHRSVSWYQQTPGQGLQFLFEYFSETQRNKGNFPGRFSGRQFSNSRSEMNVSTLELGDSALYLCASSFGDSKSYEQYFGPGTRLTVT.

Details on this clone: The DNA ends 3 residues before the CDR3 does, and the rest of the CDR3 is filled in from the germline J gene. The gene calls are TRBV13 and TRBJ1-2; 11 bases are a match to TRBD1. The CDR3 spans 17 residues. Trimming at V came to 1 base and at J to 3 bases, leaving 7 bases not matched to a gene. Germline V gene sequence: CDR1 PRHDT, CDR2 FYEKMQ (reference sequence). CDR3 residues: CASSLEGQGDRDYGYTF. The CDR3 DNA, read in part, is TGTGCCAGCAGCTTAGAGGGACAGGGGGATCGGGACTATGGC.

Note on this clone: From the germline J gene comes the end of the CDR3, since the read stops 3 residues before it. The V and J genes are TRBV27 and TRBJ2-7; tentatively, D is TRBD2 (5 bases). The CDR3 runs 13 residues. CDR1 MNHEY and CDR2 SMNVEV come from the germline V gene (reference sequence). V was pared by 6 bases and J by 4 bases, with 13 bases between. The CDR3 loop reads CASSRLSGYEQYF. The CDR3 bases that were read are TGTGCCAGCAGCAGACTAAGTGGGTACGAG.

The CDR3 here is CASSPRTGGETEAFF. Incomplete CDR3 DNA: TGCGCCAGCAGCCCGCGGACAGGGGGCGAGACTGAA. The chain carries TRBV5-1 and TRBJ1-1; 11 bases line up with TRBD1. Read data end 3 residues before the CDR3 end; the end is taken from the germline J gene. Germline V gene data show CDR1 as SGHRS and CDR2 as YFSETQ. V shed 4 bases and J 5 bases; nucleotides not matched to a gene: 7. This CDR3 contains 15 residues.

About this clone: The CDR3 is cut off 3 residues early in the read; its end comes from the germline J gene. The V gene is TRBV27, the J gene TRBJ2-1; 10 bases are a match to TRBD2. This CDR3 has 15 residues. CDR1 and CDR2 from the germline V gene are MNHEY and SMNVEV (reference sequence). The V segment lost 5 bases and the J segment 8 bases; nucleotides outside the gene matches: 9. CDR3 bases read: TGTGCCAGCAGTCATCTAGCGGGAGAAATAGATGAG. As protein: CASSHLAGEIDE. The entire CDR3 protein is CASSHLAGEIDEQFF.

A note on this clone: The CDR3 end falls 3 residues outside the read, so it is completed with the germline J gene. This chain uses TRBV6-2 or TRBV6-3 with TRBJ2-7, with 9 bases aligning to TRBD2. CDR1 is MNHEY, CDR2 SVGEGT, per germline. Trimming cost V 2 bases and J 1 base; bases outside gene matches: 9. The CDR3 is 17 residues long. CDR3 region: CASSYPSRLAESYEQYF. CDR3 DNA, as far as it was read: TGTGCCAGCAGTTACCCTTCGAGACTAGCGGAGTCCTACGAG.

Concerning this clone itself: The CDR3 end is not reached by the read, which stops 3 residues before it; the germline J gene fills it in. V and J are TRBV7-9 and TRBJ2-2; D possibly corresponds to TRBD1 (6 bases). The CDR3 spans 15 residues. The germline gives CDR1 SEHNR, CDR2 FQNEAQ (reference sequence). Trimming stripped 0 bases from V and 3 bases from J, with 8 bases between. The chain's CDR3 is CASSLATGYTGELFF. CDR3 bases read: TGTGCCAGCAGCTTAGCTACAGGGTACACCGGGGAG.

About this clone: The sequence runs out 3 residues before the end of the CDR3; the remainder is reconstructed from the germline J gene. The chain couples TRBV6-1 to TRBJ1-4; no firm D call. From germline, CDR1 is MNHNS and CDR2 SASEGT. The V and J ends lost 1 base and 6 bases respectively, with 15 bases between them. The CDR3 sequence is 16 residues long. CDR3 DNA, as far as it was read: TGTGCCAGCAGTGAAGGGTTCCCCCCCGGGGATGAAAAA. Residues: CASSEGFPPGDEK. In full, the CDR3 is CASSEGFPPGDEKLFF.

As for this clone: The CDR3 is cut off 3 residues early in the read; its end comes from the germline J gene. The chain recombines TRBV2 with TRBJ1-2; 9 bases fit TRBD1. The trim removed 7 bases at V and 3 bases at J, leaving 6 bases unmatched. This CDR3 has 14 residues. Per germline, CDR1 SNHLY and CDR2 FYNNEI. Incomplete CDR3 DNA: TGTGCCAGCACCGCCGGACAGGGGTACTATGGC. Its protein product is CASTAGQGYYG. The whole CDR3 protein reads CASTAGQGYYGYTF.

Of note for this clone: Read sequence stops 3 residues before the CDR3 end, and the germline J gene provides the missing end. The V gene is TRBV3-1 (or the pseudogene TRBV3-2), the J gene TRBJ2-1; 8 bases align to TRBD2. V was clipped by 0 bases and J by 7 bases; unmatched bases: 8. This CDR3 region has 16 residues. Germline values: CDR1 LGHDT, CDR2 YNNKEL (reference sequence). The CDR3 spells CASSQDGSGTRNEQFF. The DNA read from the CDR3 is TGTGCCAGCAGCCAAGATGGTAGCGGGACAAGAAATGAG.

Comments on this clone: From the germline J gene comes the end of the CDR3, since the read stops 3 residues before it. V and J are TRBV12-5 and TRBJ1-1; D gene uncertain. Between the trimmed V and J ends, which lost 6 bases and 1 base, there was a span of 9 bases. The CDR3 consists of 13 residues. The germline CDR1 and CDR2 sequences are LGHNT and FRNRAP. This chain's CDR3 is CASGQEANTEAFF. The CDR3 bases that were read are TGTGCTAGTGGACAAGAGGCGAACACTGAA.

Regarding this clone: The read ends 3 residues shy of where the CDR3 ends; the end is completed using the germline J gene. The J gene is TRBJ1-5, the V gene TRBV20-1; 11 nucleotides line up with TRBD1. The germline V gene encodes CDR1 DFQATT and CDR2 SNEGSKA (reference sequence). This CDR3 region has 13 residues. The trim removed 6 bases at V and 7 bases at J, leaving 5 bases unmatched. The covered CDR3 bases are TGCAGTGCCTGGACAGGGGGCAGGCAGCCC. Translation gives CSAWTGGRQP. The entire CDR3 protein reads CSAWTGGRQPQHF.

As regards this clone: The observed sequence ends 3 residues before the CDR3 terminus, with the missing tail filled in from the germline J gene. V is TRBV29-1 and J is TRBJ1-6; maybe TRBD1 (5 bases). In germline, CDR1 is SQVTM, CDR2 ANQGSEA. This CDR3 region has 13 residues. Between the trimmed V and J ends, which lost 7 bases and 3 bases, there was a span of 10 bases. CDR3 DNA, as far as it was read: TGCAGCGCCTGTGACAGCTATAATTCACCC. Its translation: CSACDSYNSP. The whole CDR3 is CSACDSYNSPLHF.

On this clone: The read falls 3 residues short of the CDR3 end, and the missing part is taken from the germline J gene. The gene calls are TRBV2 and TRBJ2-2; D is undetermined. The CDR3 is made up of 14 amino acids. Germline values: CDR1 SNHLY, CDR2 FYNNEI. The CDR3 protein is CASSEQSTNEKLFF. CDR3 DNA (partial): TGTGCCAGCAGTGAACAGTCAACTAATGAAAAG.

Remarks on this clone: With the read ending 3 residues before the CDR3 end, the germline J gene is used to fill in that end. This chain connects TRBV20-1 to TRBJ1-2; the match to TRBD1 covers 7 bases. The V gene's germline CDR1 is DFQATT and CDR2 SNEGSKA (reference sequence). The CDR3 sequence is 14 residues long. The CDR3 reads CSARDPTGYGGYTF. The CDR3 bases that were read are TGCAGTGCTAGAGACCCGACAGGGTATGGGGGC.

About this clone: The read finishes 3 residues shy of the CDR3 end, and the germline J gene is used to complete it. The genes are TRBV20-1 and TRBJ2-1, with no clear D. The V end was cut by 0 bases, the J end by 4 bases, with 10 bases between. Germline V gene sequence: CDR1 DFQATT, CDR2 SNEGSKA (reference sequence). The CDR3 spans 14 residues. CDR3 protein: CSARDTRMYNEQFF. The sequenced part of the CDR3 DNA is TGCAGTGCTAGAGATACGCGGATGTACAATGAG.

Concerning this clone: From the germline J gene comes the end of the CDR3, since the read stops 3 residues before it. V gene TRBV14 combines with J gene TRBJ1-1, with D possibly TRBD1 on 5 matching bases. The germline V gene encodes CDR1 SGHDN and CDR2 FVKESK. V gave up 3 bases and J gave up 4 bases, with 18 bases separating them. This CDR3 has 16 residues. The CDR3 reads CASSQGPRGVSTEAFF. The covered CDR3 bases are TGTGCCAGCAGCCAGGGTCCCCGAGGGGTAAGCACTGAA.